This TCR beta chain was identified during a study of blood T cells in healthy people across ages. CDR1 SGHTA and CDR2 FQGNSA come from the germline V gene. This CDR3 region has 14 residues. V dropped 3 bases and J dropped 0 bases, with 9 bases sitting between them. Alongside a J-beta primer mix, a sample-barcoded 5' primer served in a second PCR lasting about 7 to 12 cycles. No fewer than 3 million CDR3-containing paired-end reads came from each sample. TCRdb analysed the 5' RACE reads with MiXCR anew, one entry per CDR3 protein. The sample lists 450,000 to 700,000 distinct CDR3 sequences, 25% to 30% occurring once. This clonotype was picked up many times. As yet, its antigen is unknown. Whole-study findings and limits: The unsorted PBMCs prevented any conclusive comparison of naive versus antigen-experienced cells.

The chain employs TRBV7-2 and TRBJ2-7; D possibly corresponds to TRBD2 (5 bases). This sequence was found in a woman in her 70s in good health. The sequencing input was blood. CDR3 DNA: TGTGCCAGCAGCTTCGAGGGTACCTCCTACGAGCAGTACTTC. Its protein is CASSFEGTSYEQYF.